This T cell receptor (beta chain) was sequenced for a study of cytomegalovirus exposure and HLA in healthy donors. The table came from immunoSEQ multiplex PCR; TCRdb's copy has only in-frame clones and leaves some out. Of 100,000 to 150,000 clones listed, roughly 88% were seen once; the top ten hold about 5.3%. Trimming took 4 bases from V and 2 from J; bases not matched to a gene: 5. This CDR3 comprises 15 residues. From germline, CDR1 is SGHNT and CDR2 YYREEE (reference sequence). This chain joins TRBV5-4 and TRBJ1-3; 8 bases agree with TRBD1. The receptor was isolated from a man between 18 and 29 years old in good health and CMV-seronegative. Sample: PBMCs. DNA of the CDR3: TGTGCCAGCAGCCCGGACAGGGCTACTGGAAACACCATATATTTT. It codes for CASSPDRATGNTIYF.